A single sample is the source of the 24 T cell receptor beta chains below, sequenced in a study of read filtering for tumor transcriptome and immune sequencing. Molecular barcoded adaptors covering alpha/delta and beta/gamma chains were used on 400 ng RNA. One entry per CDR3 protein results from TCRdb running MiXCR on the reads. The table includes tens of thousands of distinct CDR3 sequences, around 14% detected once. The source material was a population of CD138-negative cells sorted from bone marrow. All receptors derive from a donor aged 40 or older with multiple myeloma.

This clonotype was counted ten times or more. The V and J genes are TRBV3-1 and TRBJ1-2; D not certain. Germline lookup yields CDR1 LGHDT and CDR2 YNNKEL (reference sequence). Trimming left V 4 bases short and J 4 bases short, with 16 bases between. The CDR3 runs to 15 residues. CDR3 DNA sequence: TGTGCCAGCAGCCTAAGCGGTGAGACCCTCTATGGCTACACCTTC. It encodes CASSLSGETLYGYTF.

This clonotype is medium-sized in the sample. CDR3 protein: CASSVYRDPFYNEQFF. CDR3 DNA: TGTGCCAGCAGTGTCTACCGGGACCCTTTTTACAATGAGCAGTTCTTC. The chain employs TRBV6-2 or TRBV6-3 and TRBJ2-1; D is perhaps TRBD1 or TRBD2 (5 bases each). V lost 5 bases and J lost 4, with 18 bases in between. Per the germline V gene, CDR1 is MNHEY and CDR2 is SVGEGT. CDR3 size: 16 residues.

In this sample, this clonotype turned up many times. This chain uses TRBV29-1 with TRBJ1-2; 9 bases align to TRBD1. The CDR3 sequence is 14 residues long. The germline V gene has CDR1 SQVTM and CDR2 ANQGSEA. Trimming cost V 1 base and J 4 bases; bases outside gene matches: 4. This chain's CDR3 is CSVEVGTGLYGYTF. CDR3 in DNA: TGCAGCGTTGAAGTTGGGACAGGGCTCTATGGCTACACCTTC.

This clonotype has a handful of counts. The chain is built from TRBV29-1 and TRBJ2-7; D remains ambiguous. Germline CDR1 SQVTM, CDR2 ANQGSEA. This CDR3 has 12 residues. Trimming shortened V by 2 bases and J by 0 bases, and 5 bases separated the two germline ends. The DNA for the CDR3 is TGCAGCGTTGAATTGGACTCCTACGAGCAGTACTTC. This sequence encodes CSVELDSYEQYF.

The CDR3 loop reads CSGLKQIEQYF. The CDR3 coding sequence is TGCAGCGGATTAAAACAGATAGAGCAGTATTTT. The rearrangement links TRBV29-1 to TRBJ2-3; no clear D gene. The ends were cut back, 7 bases at V and 11 bases at J, with 16 bases in the middle. The length of the CDR3 is 11 residues. The germline V gene encodes CDR1 SQVTM and CDR2 ANQGSEA.

The sample holds many counts of this clonotype. This chain connects TRBV20-1 to TRBJ2-1; D possibly uses TRBD1 or TRBD2 (5 bases each). The CDR3 consists of 14 residues. V lost 3 bases and J lost 3, with 12 bases in between. CDR1 DFQATT and CDR2 SNEGSKA come from the germline V gene (reference sequence). In DNA form, the CDR3 reads TGCAGTGCTAGCGAGGGGTCCGACTACAATGAGCAGTTCTTC. Its translation: CSASEGSDYNEQFF.

A few counts support this clonotype. J is TRBJ2-7 and V is TRBV20-1, with 7 bases aligning to TRBD1. Germline CDR1 reads DFQATT; CDR2 reads SNEGSKA (reference sequence). The CDR3 is 14 amino acids. Losses at the gene ends were 3 bases for V and 5 bases for J; bases not matched to a gene: 10. The CDR3 region has the DNA TGCAGTGCTAGGGGGACAGCGGTTTTGGACGAGCAGTACTTC. It encodes CSARGTAVLDEQYF.

The table lists this clonotype with many counts. The chain carries TRBV9 and TRBJ2-6; D unclear. Germline V gives CDR1 SGDLS, CDR2 YYNGEE. The CDR3 length is 15 residues. V dropped 0 bases and J dropped 5 bases, with 9 bases sitting between them. CDR3 nucleotide sequence: TGTGCCAGCAGCGTAGAACAGTTTCGGGCCAACGTCCTGACTTTC. Amino acid sequence: CASSVEQFRANVLTF.

The rearrangement uses TRBV19 and TRBJ2-7; D might be TRBD1 (7 bases). The V gene's germline CDR1 is LNHDA and CDR2 SQIVND (reference sequence). V shed 9 bases and J shed 6 bases, with 15 bases lying between them. The CDR3 totals 12 residues. In DNA form, the CDR3 reads TGTGCCAGCGGTCCAGGGGGGCGCGAGCAGTACTTC. Translated, it gives CASGPGGREQYF.

Details on this clonotype: At one end the junction does not follow the germline gene, possibly because of a read error. The chain joins TRBV12-3 or TRBV12-4 to TRBJ1-1; D unresolved. This CDR3 is built from 13 residues. DNA for the CDR3: TGTGCCTGCAGTTTATTGCAGAACACTGAAGCTTTCTTT. Amino acid sequence: CACSLLQNTEAFF.

This clonotype was detected many times. The chain combines TRBV7-2 with TRBJ2-7; the D gene could be TRBD1 or TRBD2 (5 bases each). The length of the CDR3 is 14 residues. CDR1 is SGHTA, CDR2 FQGNSA, per germline. V lost 4 bases and J lost 4, with 14 bases in between. CDR3 loop: CASSSGPVGYEQYF. In DNA, the CDR3 is TGTGCCAGCAGCTCGGGACCGGTTGGGTACGAGCAGTACTTC. Drawing the rest from reference TRBV7-2 and TRBJ2-7, the complete variable domain is GAGVSQSPSNKVTEKGKDVELRCDPISGHTALYWYRQSLGQGLEFLIYFQGNSAPDKSGLPSDRFSAERTGGSVSTLTIQRTQQEDSAVYLCASSSGPVGYEQYFGPGTRLTVT.

With regard to this clonotype: Germline is not matched at one junction end, which may reflect a read error. V gene TRBV11-3 combines with J gene TRBJ2-1; 8 positions match TRBD2. Germline CDR1 SGHNT, CDR2 YENEEA. CDR3 size: 15 residues. The CDR3 DNA follows: TGTGCCAGCCGCTTATTCCCTAGCGGGCTCAATGAGCAGTTCTTC. Encoded protein: CASRLFPSGLNEQFF.

Regarding this clonotype: A read error is possible here, since a much larger clone lies one base away. The V call is TRBV6-1, the J call TRBJ2-2; TRBD2 matches at 9 bases. Germline CDR1 is MNHNS and CDR2 is SASEGT. This CDR3 is 15 amino acids long. The CDR3 loop reads CPSTGLAGRSGELFF. CDR3 in DNA: TGTCCCAGCACGGGGCTAGCGGGACGGTCCGGGGAGCTGTTTTTT.

Details on this clonotype: In this CDR3 the conserved last residue, phenylalanine or tryptophan, is missing, so a read error is likely. The chain couples TRBV6-1 to TRBJ2-1; maybe TRBD2 (5 bases). The CDR3 has 12 amino acids. The germline CDR1 and CDR2 sequences are MNHNS and SASEGT. V was trimmed by 11 bases and J by 8 bases, leaving 16 bases between them. CDR3 coding DNA: TGTGCCGCCATGGTCGGAGGAGATGAGCAGTTCTCC. It encodes CAAMVGGDEQFS.

This clonotype occurred many times. The rearrangement joins TRBV6-2 or TRBV6-3 to TRBJ2-1; 9 bases match TRBD2. Germline V gene lookup returns CDR1 MNHEY and CDR2 SVGEGT. The CDR3 extends over 20 amino acids. V lost 2 bases, J lost 0 bases, and 14 bases stayed unmatched. CDR3 sequence reads: CASSYLRLAAISDSYNEQFF. The CDR3 DNA reads TGTGCCAGCAGTTACCTCAGACTAGCGGCAATTTCCGACTCCTACAATGAGCAGTTCTTC.

This clonotype was picked up many times. V gene TRBV7-9 combines with J gene TRBJ2-7; D is undetermined. This CDR3 spans 15 amino acids. V was pared by 2 bases and J by 2 bases, with 13 bases between. CDR1 is SEHNR and CDR2 is FQNEAQ in the germline V gene (reference sequence). CDR3 loop: CASSLTADGPYEQYF. The CDR3 nucleotides read TGTGCCAGCAGCTTAACGGCGGACGGACCCTACGAGCAGTACTTC.

This clonotype was seen ten or more times. V and J are TRBV4-1 and TRBJ2-7, with D hard to call. The CDR3 is 13 residues long. Germline V gives CDR1 MGHRA, CDR2 YSYEKL. With 1 base removed from V and 3 bases from J, the gap between germline ends came to 7 bases. The CDR3 DNA sequence: TGCGCCAGCAGCCAAGTCCAAGGCTACGAGCAGTACTTC. Translated: CASSQVQGYEQYF.

This clonotype was counted at least ten times. The genes are TRBV12-3 or TRBV12-4 and TRBJ2-3, with 8 nucleotides matching TRBD2. The V and J ends lost 5 bases and 8 bases, in that order; junction bases with no gene match: 6. This CDR3 spans 13 amino acids. The CDR3 is CASSPGGAGTQYF. CDR3 DNA: TGTGCCAGCAGTCCCGGGGGGGCGGGTACGCAGTATTTT.

This clonotype was detected many times. The chain recombines TRBV30 with TRBJ2-7; D possibly corresponds to TRBD1 (5 bases). The CDR3 spans 13 residues. Looked up from germline, CDR1 is GTSNPN and CDR2 is SVGIG (reference sequence). V was shortened by 2 bases and J by 2 bases, with 10 bases between the two germline ends. CDR3 residues: CAWSRQRPYEQYF. CDR3 DNA: TGTGCCTGGAGTAGACAGAGGCCCTACGAGCAGTACTTC. Full variable domain (rest looked up from reference TRBV30 and TRBJ2-7): SQTIHQWPATLVQPVGSPLSLECTVEGTSNPNLYWYRQAAGRGLQLLFYSVGIGQISSEVPQNLSASRPQDRQFILSSKKLLLSDSGFYLCAWSRQRPYEQYFGPGTRLTVT.

In this sample, this clonotype turned up many times. This sequence joins TRBV20-1 and TRBJ2-1, with D hard to call. V lost 3 bases and J lost 2, with 11 bases in between. This CDR3 is 14 amino acids long. From germline, CDR1 is DFQATT and CDR2 SNEGSKA (reference sequence). The CDR3 DNA follows: TGCAGTGCTAGGCGGCTGGGGACCTACAATGAGCAGTTCTTC. This translates into CSARRLGTYNEQFF.

This clonotype occurred many times. V gene TRBV4-2 combines with J gene TRBJ2-5; 9 bases agree with TRBD1. V was pared by 0 bases and J by 4 bases, with 3 bases of the junction left unmatched. The CDR3 consists of 15 residues. CDR1 LGHNA and CDR2 YNFKEQ come from the germline V gene. The CDR3 DNA follows: TGTGCCAGCAGCCAAGATGGGGACAGGGTAGAGACCCAGTACTTC. Its translation is CASSQDGDRVETQYF.

This sequence joins TRBV7-9 and TRBJ1-3; unclear D gene. The CDR3 is 12 residues long. Germline assignment: CDR1 SEHNR and CDR2 FQNEAQ (reference sequence). V gave up 7 bases and J gave up 0 bases, with 4 bases separating them. CDR3 protein: CASTLSGNTIYF. CDR3 bases: TGTGCCAGCACCCTCTCTGGAAACACCATATATTTT.

This clonotype was observed at least ten times. J is TRBJ2-1 and V is TRBV2; tentatively, D is TRBD2 (6 bases). The CDR3 loop spans 15 amino acids. Deletions cut 2 bases from V and 15 bases from J, with 23 bases between. Germline V gene data show CDR1 as SNHLY and CDR2 as FYNNEI. The chain's CDR3 is CASSEWGVRFLRPFF. The DNA of the CDR3 is TGTGCCAGCAGTGAATGGGGGGTTAGGTTTTTGAGGCCGTTCTTC.

The chain recombines TRBV23-1 with TRBJ1-5; TRBD1 agrees at 7 bases. Being an ORF, TRBV23-1 has a function that is uncertain. J gave up 0 bases and V 0 bases, and 11 bases lay outside the gene matches. This CDR3 contains 19 residues. This CDR3 is CASSQSTGTDLYSNQPQHF. CDR3 nucleotides: TGCGCCAGCAGTCAATCGACAGGGACAGATCTTTATAGCAATCAGCCCCAGCATTTT.